The TCR beta chain under discussion was sequenced for a study of cytomegalovirus exposure and HLA in healthy donors. The study, taken as a whole, reports: Most observed TCR sequences were rare, whereas some public TCRs were detected in many donors. A missense variant in DCLRE1C was later tied to TCR beta V- and J-gene trimming.

A remark on this clone: Its antigen is undetermined.

Germline V gives CDR1 SGHRS, CDR2 YFSETQ. V dropped 2 bases and J dropped 4; count of bases not matched to a gene: 5. This CDR3 spans 14 amino acids. Primers included in the PCR were 60 Vbeta and 13 Jbeta primers. TCRdb's copy holds only in-frame clones and misses some; the assay was immunoSEQ multiplex PCR. The data hold about 150,000 clones, with around 80% observed a single time. Sequencing was done on a sample of PBMCs. The V gene is TRBV5-1, the J gene TRBJ1-1; TRBD1 matches 7 bases. This receptor was obtained from a woman aged 50 to 60 in good health and CMV-seropositive. The CDR3 is CASSLQGTGTEAFF. CDR3 in DNA: TGCGCCAGCAGCTTACAGGGGACGGGCACTGAAGCTTTCTTT.